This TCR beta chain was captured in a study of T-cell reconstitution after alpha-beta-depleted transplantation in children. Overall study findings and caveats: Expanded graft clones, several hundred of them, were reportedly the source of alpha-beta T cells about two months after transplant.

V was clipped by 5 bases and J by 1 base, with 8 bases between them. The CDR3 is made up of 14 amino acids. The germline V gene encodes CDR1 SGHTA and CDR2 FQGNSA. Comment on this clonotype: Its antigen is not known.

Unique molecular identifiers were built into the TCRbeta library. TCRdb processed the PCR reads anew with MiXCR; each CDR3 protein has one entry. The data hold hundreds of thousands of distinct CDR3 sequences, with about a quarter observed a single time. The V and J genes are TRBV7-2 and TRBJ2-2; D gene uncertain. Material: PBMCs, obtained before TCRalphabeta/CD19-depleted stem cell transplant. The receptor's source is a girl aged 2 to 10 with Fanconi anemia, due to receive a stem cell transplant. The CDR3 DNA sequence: TGTGCCAGCAGCCGGAAAGTGAACACCGGGGAGCTGTTTTTT. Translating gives CASSRKVNTGELFF.